This entry describes one T cell receptor (beta chain). The antigen is undetermined. Expressed TCRB transcripts were sequenced, since all the RNA that had been isolated was reverse transcribed. The average output of naive, central memory and regulatory T cell samples was a few million reads. The assay was immunoSEQ multiplex PCR, and TCRdb's table has in-frame clones only and misses some. The data hold roughly 300,000 clones, with 12% to 15% observed a single time. Trimming pared 7 bases from V and 0 bases from J, leaving 12 bases between. The germline CDR1 and CDR2 sequences are ENHRY and SYGVKD. The CDR3 is made up of 14 amino acids. The data belong to a study of beta chain features in type 1 diabetes. In total, each donor contributed a single heparinised blood draw that averaged about 120 mL. The study, taken as a whole, reports: Sequencing from cDNA could over-represent high-TCR-expressing cells. Individuals with type 1 diabetes displayed fewer insertions and more deletions at VDJ junctions.

This sequence was found in a man aged 30-40 years in good health. V gene TRBV10-3 combines with J gene TRBJ2-5; D unclear. Sample: central memory CD4+ T cells from blood. This chain's CDR3 is CAITKTPNQETQYF. CDR3 coding DNA: TGTGCCATCACCAAGACACCAAACCAAGAGACCCAGTACTTC.